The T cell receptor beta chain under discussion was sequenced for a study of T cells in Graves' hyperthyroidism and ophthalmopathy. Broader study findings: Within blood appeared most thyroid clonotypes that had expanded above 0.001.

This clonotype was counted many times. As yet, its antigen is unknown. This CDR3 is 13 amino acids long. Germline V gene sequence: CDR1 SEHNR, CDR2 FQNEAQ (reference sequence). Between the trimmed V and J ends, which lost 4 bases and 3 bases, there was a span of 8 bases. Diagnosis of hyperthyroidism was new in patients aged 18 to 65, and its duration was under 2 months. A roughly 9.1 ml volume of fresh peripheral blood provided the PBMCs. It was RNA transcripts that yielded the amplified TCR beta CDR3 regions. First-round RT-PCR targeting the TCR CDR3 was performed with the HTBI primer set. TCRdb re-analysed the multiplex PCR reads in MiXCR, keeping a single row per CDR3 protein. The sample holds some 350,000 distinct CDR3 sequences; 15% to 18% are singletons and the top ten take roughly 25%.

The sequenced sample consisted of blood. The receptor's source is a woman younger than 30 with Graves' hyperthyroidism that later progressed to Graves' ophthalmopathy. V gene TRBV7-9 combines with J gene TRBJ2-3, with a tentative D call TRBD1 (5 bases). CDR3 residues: CASSSSGTDTQYF. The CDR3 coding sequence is TGTGCCAGCAGCTCCTCAGGGACAGATACGCAGTATTTT.